Presented here are 10 T cell receptor beta chains from one specimen sequenced in a study of T cells in Graves' hyperthyroidism and ophthalmopathy. RNA transcripts provided the source from which TCR beta CDR3 regions were amplified. The HTBI primer set served for first-round RT-PCR of the TCR CDR3. MiXCR, applied by TCRdb to the multiplex PCR reads, yields one record per CDR3 protein. The sample lists more than 300,000 distinct CDR3 sequences, roughly 13% seen once, with approximately 9.9% in the top ten. Sequencing input: blood. The source of these receptors is a woman aged 55-75 years with Graves' hyperthyroidism.

The V gene is TRBV6-2 or TRBV6-3, the J gene TRBJ2-3; TRBD2 might be the D (6 bases). This CDR3 is 14 amino acids long. The V end was cut by 4 bases, the J end by 0 bases, with 8 bases between. The V gene's germline CDR1 is MNHEY and CDR2 SVGEGT. In nucleotides, the CDR3 is TGTGCCAGCAGTTCTAGCGATAGCACAGATACGCAGTATTTT. It is translated as CASSSSDSTDTQYF.

A few counts support this clonotype. The chain combines TRBV9 with TRBJ1-1; tentatively, D is TRBD1 (6 bases). There are 14 residues in the CDR3. Germline CDR1 SGDLS, CDR2 YYNGEE. V shed 0 bases and J shed 1 base, with 7 bases lying between them. Here the CDR3 DNA reads TGTGCCAGCAGCGTAGCGGGGGCGAACACTGAAGCTTTCTTT. Translating gives CASSVAGANTEAFF. The full variable domain, its missing parts supplied by reference TRBV9 and TRBJ1-1, is DSGVTQTPKHLITATGQRVTLRCSPRSGDLSVYWYQQSLDQGLQFLIQYYNGEERAKGNILERFSAQQFPDLHSELNLSSLELGDSALYFCASSVAGANTEAFFGQGTRLTVV.

This clonotype was seen ten or more times. V is TRBV20-1 and J is TRBJ2-1; D gene unclear. Germline-derived CDR1 and CDR2 are DFQATT and SNEGSKA (reference sequence). This CDR3 spans 14 amino acids. Trimming cost V 3 bases and J 7 bases, with 16 bases left between them. This CDR3 is CSASGVLDRNEQFF. In nucleotides, the CDR3 is TGCAGTGCTAGTGGGGTTCTCGATAGGAATGAGCAGTTCTTC.

This clonotype was detected a few times. The CDR3 spells CAISKGGETQYF. Here the CDR3 DNA reads TGTGCCATCAGCAAGGGAGGAGAGACCCAGTACTTC. The chain joins TRBV10-3 to TRBJ2-5; tentative D call: TRBD2 (6 bases). V was trimmed by 6 bases and J by 4 bases, leaving 9 bases between them. This CDR3 contains 12 residues. Per germline, CDR1 ENHRY and CDR2 SYGVKD.

This clonotype was detected a few times. This chain joins TRBV7-2 and TRBJ2-2; D could derive from TRBD1 or TRBD2 (5 bases each). Per the germline V gene, CDR1 is SGHTA and CDR2 is FQGNSA. With 1 base removed from V and 6 bases from J, the gap between germline ends came to 9 bases. The CDR3 contains 14 residues. CDR3 protein: CASSLGWGSGELFF. The CDR3 DNA follows: TGTGCCAGCAGCTTAGGGTGGGGGTCCGGGGAGCTGTTTTTT.

This clonotype came up many times. The chain recombines TRBV2 with TRBJ2-3; D may correspond to TRBD1 or TRBD2 (5 bases each). Germline CDR1 and CDR2: SNHLY and FYNNEI. CDR3 size: 14 residues. Between the trimmed V and J ends, which lost 8 bases and 4 bases, there was a span of 16 bases. The CDR3 DNA sequence: TGTGCCAGCGGGAATGGGGGAAGTGCAGATACGCAGTATTTT. It specifies CASGNGGSADTQYF. Full variable domain (remainder filled in from reference TRBV2 and TRBJ2-3): EPEVTQTPSHQVTQMGQEVILRCVPISNHLYFYWYRQILGQKVEFLVSFYNNEISEKSEIFDDQFSVERPDGSNFTLKIRSTKLEDSAMYFCASGNGGSADTQYFGPGTRLTVL.

This chain joins TRBV18 and TRBJ1-1, with a weak D call TRBD1 (6 bases). V lost 1 base and J 2 bases, leaving 20 bases between the germline ends. The CDR3 has 18 amino acids. Germline V CDR1 and CDR2: KGHSH, LQKENI. Here the CDR3 reads CASSPRLGGGRVNTEAFF. In DNA, the CDR3 is TGTGCCAGCTCACCACGTTTGGGTGGGGGGCGAGTTAACACTGAAGCTTTCTTT.

This clonotype was seen many times. The chain combines TRBV20-1 with TRBJ1-1; D is perhaps TRBD1 (5 bases). Trimming cost V 2 bases and J 1 base, with 8 bases left between them. CDR1 is DFQATT, CDR2 SNEGSKA, per germline (reference sequence). The CDR3 is 13 residues long. The CDR3 loop reads CSARRQRNTEAFF. The CDR3 DNA is TGCAGTGCTAGACGACAGAGGAACACTGAAGCTTTCTTT.

This clonotype came up many times. V usage is TRBV18 and J usage is TRBJ2-1; 13 bases are shared with TRBD2. The CDR3 has 14 residues. V lost 5 bases to trimming and J lost 9 bases; unmatched junction nucleotides: 4. Germline V CDR1 and CDR2: KGHSH, LQKENI. The CDR3 loop reads CASSGTSGTGEQFF. Here the CDR3 DNA reads TGTGCCAGCTCAGGGACTAGCGGGACGGGTGAGCAGTTCTTC. Combining the CDR3 with reference TRBV18 and TRBJ2-1 gives the whole variable domain NAGVMQNPRHLVRRRGQEARLRCSPMKGHSHVYWYRQLPEEGLKFMVYLQKENIIDESGMPKERFSAEFPKEGPSILRIQQVVRGDSAAYFCASSGTSGTGEQFFGPGTRLTVL.

This clonotype was recorded at least ten times. The V call is TRBV18, the J call TRBJ1-5, with 7 bases matching TRBD1. The V and J ends lost 3 bases and 7 bases, in that order; junction bases with no gene match: 6. This CDR3 contains 14 residues. Germline loops: CDR1 KGHSH, CDR2 LQKENI. The CDR3 DNA reads as TGTGCCAGCTCACCCCAGACAGGGACCCAGCCCCAGCATTTT. Protein product: CASSPQTGTQPQHF.